Sequencing of this T cell receptor beta chain was carried out in a study of blood T cell repertoires in COVID-19. In the study overall: COVID-19 samples from acute and convalescent phases originated in the United States, Italy and Spain. The cDNA or gDNA used as material had been derived from T cells, B-cell-depleted T cells, or PBMCs.

In the original workflow: Estimation of nucleated cell counts was performed using reference gene primer amplification. Profiling relied on immunoSEQ multiplex PCR, and the TCRdb table lists in-frame clones only, not all of them. That table supplies the V and J calls and clone size; D and trimming were determined from the DNA. The table includes 250,000 to 300,000 clones, 89% detected once. The source of this sequence is a woman in her 40s who had recovered from COVID-19. Input material: peripheral blood.

The DNA of the CDR3 is TGTGCCAGCAGCTTGGCCCAGGAAGAGACCCAGTACTTC. Its translation: CASSLAQEETQYF. The rearrangement links TRBV5-6 to TRBJ2-5; no definite D call. Between the trimmed V and J ends, which lost 0 bases and 3 bases, there was a span of 6 bases. CDR1 SGHDT and CDR2 YYEEEE come from the germline V gene. The CDR3 sequence is 13 residues long.